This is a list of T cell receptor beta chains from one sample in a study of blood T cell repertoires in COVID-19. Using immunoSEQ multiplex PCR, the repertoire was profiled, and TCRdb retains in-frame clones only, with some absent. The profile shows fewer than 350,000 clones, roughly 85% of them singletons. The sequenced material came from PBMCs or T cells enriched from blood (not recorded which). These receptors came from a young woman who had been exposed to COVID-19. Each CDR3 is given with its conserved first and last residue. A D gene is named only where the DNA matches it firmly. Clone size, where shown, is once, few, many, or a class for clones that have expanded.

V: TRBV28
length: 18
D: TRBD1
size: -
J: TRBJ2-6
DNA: TGTGCCAGCAGTATAAGACAGGGGGCGAGGTCTGGGGCCAACGTCCTGACTTTC
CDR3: CASSIRQGARSGANVLTF

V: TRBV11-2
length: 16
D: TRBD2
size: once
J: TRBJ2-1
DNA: TGTGCCAGCAGCTTTTTTACGGGAGGCTCCTACAATGAGCAGTTCTTC
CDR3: CASSFFTGGSYNEQFF

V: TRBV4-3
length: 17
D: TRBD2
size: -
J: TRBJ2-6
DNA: TGCGCCAGCAGCCAAGCGGGAGGGCGATCTGGGGCCAACGTCCTGACTTTC
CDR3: CASSQAGGRSGANVLTF

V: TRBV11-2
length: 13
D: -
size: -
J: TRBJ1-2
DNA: TGTGCCAGCAGCTTACCAGGGCGGAATGGCTACACCTTC
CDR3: CASSLPGRNGYTF

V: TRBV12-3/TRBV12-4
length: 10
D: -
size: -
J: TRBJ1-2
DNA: TGTGCCAGCGGTGACGCGGGCCCCACCTTC
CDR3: CASGDAGPTF

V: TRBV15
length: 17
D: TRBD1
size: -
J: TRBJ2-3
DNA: TGTGCCACCAGCAGAGCCAAACAGGGGCGGAGCACAGATACGCAGTATTTT
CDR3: CATSRAKQGRSTDTQYF

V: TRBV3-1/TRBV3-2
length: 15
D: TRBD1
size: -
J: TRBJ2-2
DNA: TGTGCCAGCAGCCAGGGACAGGGTCACACCGGGGAGCTGTTTTTT
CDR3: CASSQGQGHTGELFF

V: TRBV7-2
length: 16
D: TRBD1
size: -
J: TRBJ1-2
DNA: TGTGCCAGCAGCTTAGATTTAGACAGGGGGCAGGATGGCTACACCTTC
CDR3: CASSLDLDRGQDGYTF

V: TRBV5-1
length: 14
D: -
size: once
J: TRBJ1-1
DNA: TGCGCCAGCAGGCGCTCCGGGTTGGACACTGAAGCTTTCTTT
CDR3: CASRRSGLDTEAFF

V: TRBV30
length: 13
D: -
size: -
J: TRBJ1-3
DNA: TGTGCCTGCCCGACAGAAATTGGAAACACCATATATTTT
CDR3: CACPTEIGNTIYF

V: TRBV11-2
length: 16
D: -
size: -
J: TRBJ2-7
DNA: TGTGCCAGCAGCACCTGGTCAGGGCGTTCCCCTTACGAGCAGTACTTC
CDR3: CASSTWSGRSPYEQYF

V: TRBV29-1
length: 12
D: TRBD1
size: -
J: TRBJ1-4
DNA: TGCAGCGGTGACAGGGGGGATGAAAAACTGTTTTTT
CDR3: CSGDRGDEKLFF

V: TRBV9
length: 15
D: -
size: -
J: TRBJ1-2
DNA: TGTGCCAGCAGCGTAGGGGGCGGATTAAACTATGGCTACACCTTC
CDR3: CASSVGGGLNYGYTF

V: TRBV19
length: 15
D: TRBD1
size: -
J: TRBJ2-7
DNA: TGTGCCAGTAGTATACTCGGGACAGGGGCCTACGAGCAGTACTTC
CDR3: CASSILGTGAYEQYF

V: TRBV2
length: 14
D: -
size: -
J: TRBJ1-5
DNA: TGTGCCAGCAGACAGGCCTATAGCAATCAGCCCCAGCATTTT
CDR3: CASRQAYSNQPQHF

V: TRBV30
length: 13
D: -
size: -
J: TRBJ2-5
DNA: TGTGCCTGGAGTCAAGACAGTGGGGCGACCCAGTACTTC
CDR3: CAWSQDSGATQYF

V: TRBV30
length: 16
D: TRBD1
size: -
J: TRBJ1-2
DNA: TGTGCCTGGAGTCCTATTGGACAGGGGGCTAACTATGGCTACACCTTC
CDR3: CAWSPIGQGANYGYTF

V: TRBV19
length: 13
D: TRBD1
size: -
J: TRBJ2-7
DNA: TGTGCCAGTAGCGGGACAGTGAAAAACGAGCAGTACTTC
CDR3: CASSGTVKNEQYF

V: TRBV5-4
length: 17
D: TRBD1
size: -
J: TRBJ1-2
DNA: TGTGCCAGCAGCTCCCCTTTCACCGGGACAGGGCCCTATGGCTACACCTTC
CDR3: CASSSPFTGTGPYGYTF

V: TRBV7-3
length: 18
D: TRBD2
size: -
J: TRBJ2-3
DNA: TGTGCCAGCAGCCCACTAGGGACTAGCGGGAGTATGGCAGATACGCAGTATTTT
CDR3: CASSPLGTSGSMADTQYF

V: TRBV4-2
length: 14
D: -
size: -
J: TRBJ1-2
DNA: TGTGCCAGCAGCCCTGGACAGATTAACTATGGCTACACCTTC
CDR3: CASSPGQINYGYTF

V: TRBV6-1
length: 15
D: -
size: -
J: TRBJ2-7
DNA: TGTGCCAGCAGTGAAGGCACCGGGACAATCTACGAGCAGTACTTC
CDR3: CASSEGTGTIYEQYF

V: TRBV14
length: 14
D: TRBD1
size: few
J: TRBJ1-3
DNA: TGTGCCAGCAGCCTCTCAGGGGGCAAAAACACCATATATTTT
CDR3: CASSLSGGKNTIYF

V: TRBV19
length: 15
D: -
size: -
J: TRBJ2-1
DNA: TGTGCCAGTAGTTTCAACCCTACGTCGTCTAATGAGCAGTTCTTC
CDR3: CASSFNPTSSNEQFF

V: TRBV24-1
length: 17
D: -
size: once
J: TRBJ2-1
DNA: TGTGCCACCAGTGATCGCCAAGGGGGAAGTACCTACAATGAGCAGTTCTTC
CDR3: CATSDRQGGSTYNEQFF

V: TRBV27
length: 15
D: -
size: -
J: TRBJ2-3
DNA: TGTGCCAGCAGTTTAGGTATAGCGACGACAGATACGCAGTATTTT
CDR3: CASSLGIATTDTQYF

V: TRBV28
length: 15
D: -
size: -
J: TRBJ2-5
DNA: TGTGCCAGCAGTCCGGATCCCCTAGCGTGGGAGACCCAGTACTTC
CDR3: CASSPDPLAWETQYF

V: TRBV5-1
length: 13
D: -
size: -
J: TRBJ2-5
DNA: TGCGCCAGCAGCGGTCCCAGCCAAGAGACCCAGTACTTC
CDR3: CASSGPSQETQYF

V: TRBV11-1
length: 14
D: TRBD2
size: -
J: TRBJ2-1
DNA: TGTGCCAGCAGCTTAAATGGCGGGGGGGCGGTGCAGTTCTTC
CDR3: CASSLNGGGAVQFF